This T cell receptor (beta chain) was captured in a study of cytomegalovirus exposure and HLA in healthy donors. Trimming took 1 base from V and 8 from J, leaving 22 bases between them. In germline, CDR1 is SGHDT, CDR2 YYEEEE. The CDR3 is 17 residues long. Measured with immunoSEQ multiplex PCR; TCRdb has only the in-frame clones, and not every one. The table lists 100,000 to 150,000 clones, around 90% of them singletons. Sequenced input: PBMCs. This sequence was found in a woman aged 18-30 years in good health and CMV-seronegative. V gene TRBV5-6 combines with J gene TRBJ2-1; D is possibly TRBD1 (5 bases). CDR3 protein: CASSLLGSSDIGDEQFF. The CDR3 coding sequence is TGTGCCAGCAGCTTGTTGGGGTCCAGCGACATAGGGGATGAGCAGTTCTTC.